The source of this TCR beta chain is a study of blood T cell repertoires in COVID-19 (TCRdb year 2020). In terms of the full investigation: Collaborator samples came from the United States, Italy and Spain and covered acute and convalescent phases of COVID-19. The material from the prospective study consisted of cDNA or gDNA derived from T cells, B-cell-depleted T cells, or PBMCs. Subjects who had been exposed to COVID-19, were actively infected with it, or had recovered from it provided the deeply sampled blood TCRbeta repertoires that made up the dataset. The repertoires were made available in a free public database intended to serve as a resource for research on the immune response to SARS-CoV-2. The samples were drawn from the first 160 participants of the ongoing ImmuneRACE study and from 950 to 1,500 subjects provided by 6 global collaborators. Nearly every sample came with metadata listing a de-identified subject ID, COVID-19 status, age in years and sex. Where available, HLA class I and class II types were obtained from metadata supplied by the sample provider rather than from assay-based typing. The paper's findings and limits, for the study overall: How much clinical and demographic metadata was included differed by source and by participant, and the metadata was provided uncurated.

The germline V gene specifies SGHTA as CDR1 and FQGNSA as CDR2. Trimming at the junction amounts to 3 bases on V and 4 bases on J, and the germline ends lie 6 bases apart. Measured from the cysteine to the phenylalanine, the CDR3 is 13 residues long. Solely the CDR3 DNA is kept, with 39 bases framed from the first base. Collaborating institutions collected whole blood in K2EDTA tubes following their own protocols. Collaborator samples were shipped for TCRbeta analysis as frozen whole blood, isolated PBMCs, or DNA extracted from either sample type. About this clone itself: No antigen is known for it. Base qualities are not recorded, but no much larger clone differs from it by a single base.

TCRbeta CDR3 regions were amplified from genomic DNA by means of the immunoSEQ Assay, a bias-controlled multiplex PCR. In the authors' own workflow: Within the assay, amplification of reference gene primers was used to estimate how many nucleated cells each sample contained. To quantify the absolute abundance of each unique TCRbeta CDR3 rearrangement, sequence reads were collapsed and filtered. For each sample, productive Simpson clonality was calculated as the square root of Simpson's diversity index across productive rearrangements. TCRdb holds this immuneACCESS table with in-frame rearrangements only. Some clones are missing; in checked studies, unresolved V genes explain under half, and the rest has no known cause. V, J and clone size were drawn from that table, and D and trimming were deduced from the DNA. For this sample there are over 130,000 clones; 82% appear just once. The top ten clones comprise approximately 4.1% of the sample.

The TCR sequence derives from a woman over 75 with acute or convalescent COVID-19. The sample was peripheral blood. Here the chain combines TRBV7-2 and TRBJ2-2; confidence is insufficient to name the D gene. The nucleotide sequence is given as TGTGCCAGCAGCTTTAAAATCACCGGGGAGCTGTTTTTT. Translation gives CASSFKITGELFF.